These 19 T cell receptor beta chains were sequenced from one sample in a study of shared clonotypes between healthy human individuals. Here immunoSEQ multiplex PCR was the method, and the copy in TCRdb shows in-frame clones only, minus some. The table has about 560,000 clones, roughly 79% seen once. The specimen was PBMCs. These receptors were collected from a woman between 35 and 50 years old in good health. Some clones in this sample may be carry-over from other donors' samples.

V gene TRBV4-3 combines with J gene TRBJ2-5; 9 positions agree with TRBD2. Unmatched junction bases numbered 4, after V lost 3 bases and J lost 2 bases. CDR1 is LGHNA, CDR2 YSLEER, per germline. The CDR3 sequence is 15 residues long. The DNA for the CDR3 is TGCGCCAGCAGCCAGGGGACTAGCAGACAAGAGACCCAGTACTTC. Translated: CASSQGTSRQETQYF.

The genes are TRBV27 and TRBJ2-1; TRBD2 agrees at 12 bases. The CDR3 covers 17 residues. CDR1 MNHEY and CDR2 SMNVEV come from the germline V gene (reference sequence). With V trimmed by 5 bases and J by 2 bases, 7 bases remained unmatched. The CDR3 sequence: CASSPMTSGRAYNEQFF. CDR3 bases: TGTGCCAGCAGTCCTATGACTAGCGGGAGAGCCTACAATGAGCAGTTCTTC.

Only a few counts were recorded for this clone. J is TRBJ2-5 and V is TRBV5-1, with unresolved D. Germline V gene data show CDR1 as SGHRS and CDR2 as YFSETQ. The CDR3 runs to 13 residues. V was clipped by 1 base and J by 1 base, with 5 bases between them. The CDR3 sequence is CASSLTLQETQYF. The CDR3 DNA is TGCGCCAGCAGCTTGACCCTCCAAGAGACCCAGTACTTC.

The J gene is TRBJ1-2, the V gene TRBV5-1; D remains ambiguous. The CDR3 runs to 13 residues. Germline V gene sequence: CDR1 SGHRS, CDR2 YFSETQ. Trimming pared 4 bases from V and 3 bases from J, leaving 10 bases between. The CDR3 here is CASSLTQDYGYTF. The CDR3 DNA follows: TGCGCCAGCAGCCTTACTCAAGACTATGGCTACACCTTC.

The rearrangement links TRBV6-4 to TRBJ2-4; maybe TRBD1 (6 bases). The CDR3 has 19 residues. The germline CDR1 and CDR2 sequences are MRHNA and SNTAGT. V was cut by 0 bases and J by 5 bases, with 23 bases left in between. This chain's CDR3 is CASSDSSPDRWILENIQYF. Here the CDR3 DNA reads TGTGCCAGCAGTGACTCGAGCCCCGACAGGTGGATTTTGGAAAACATTCAGTACTTC.

DNA for the CDR3: TGTGCCAGCAGCACGGGACTAGCGCGAGCTGAGCAGTTCTTC. It yields the protein CASSTGLARAEQFF. This chain joins TRBV7-9 and TRBJ2-1, with 10 bases that match TRBD2. This CDR3 is 14 amino acids long. The V and J ends lost 5 bases and 9 bases, in that order; junction bases with no gene match: 7. Germline V gives CDR1 SEHNR, CDR2 FQNEAQ (reference sequence).

The rearrangement uses TRBV11-3 and TRBJ1-5, with a tentative D call TRBD1 (5 bases). The length of the CDR3 is 15 residues. CDR1 is SGHNT, CDR2 YENEEA, per germline. Trimming took off 5 bases at V and 7 bases at J, with 18 bases between the two ends. Here the CDR3 DNA reads TGTGCCAGCAGCCCCTACGGGGCTGGTGAACAGCCCCAGCATTTT. The encoded protein is CASSPYGAGEQPQHF. Together with reference TRBV11-3 and TRBJ1-5, the CDR3 gives the full variable domain: EAGVVQSPRYKIIEKKQPVAFWCNPISGHNTLYWYLQNLGQGPELLIRYENEEAVDDSQLPKDRFSAERLKGVDSTLKIQPAELGDSAVYLCASSPYGAGEQPQHFGDGTRLSIL.

This clone occurred many times. Other DNA sequences in this specimen translate into the identical CDR3. This sequence joins TRBV30 and TRBJ1-1, with D hard to call. The V end lost 0 bases, the J end lost 4 bases, and 12 bases lay between the germline ends. The CDR3 has 14 residues. Germline-derived CDR1 and CDR2 are GTSNPN and SVGIG (reference sequence). CDR3 sequence: CAWSVGIEGTEAFF. Here the CDR3 DNA reads TGTGCCTGGAGTGTTGGAATAGAAGGCACTGAAGCTTTCTTT.

The CDR3 bases are TGTGCCAGCAGCCAGGGGGGGGCTTTTAACTATGGCTACACCTTC. Its protein is CASSQGGAFNYGYTF. The V and J genes are TRBV5-4 and TRBJ1-2; TRBD1 agrees at 7 bases. The germline V gene encodes CDR1 SGHNT and CDR2 YYREEE (reference sequence). This CDR3 is built from 15 residues. J was trimmed by 1 base and V by 4 bases; bases with no gene match: 7.

The V gene is TRBV30, the J gene TRBJ1-5; D gene uncertain. The CDR3 sequence is 14 residues long. V lost 0 bases and J 3 bases, leaving 9 bases between the germline ends. Germline V gene data show CDR1 as GTSNPN and CDR2 as SVGIG (reference sequence). CDR3 coding DNA: TGTGCCTGGAGTGTACGAAGAAACAATCAGCCCCAGCATTTT. Amino acid sequence: CAWSVRRNNQPQHF.

The rearrangement uses TRBV27 and TRBJ1-4, with unresolved D. The CDR3 totals 13 residues. Germline CDR1 reads MNHEY; CDR2 reads SMNVEV (reference sequence). Deletions cut 5 bases from V and 7 bases from J, with 11 bases between. CDR3 in amino acids: CASSEIRGEKLFF. CDR3 bases: TGTGCCAGCAGTGAAATACGGGGTGAAAAACTGTTTTTT.

The table lists this clone with a few counts. The chain combines TRBV7-2 with TRBJ2-7; TRBD2 matches 9 bases. This CDR3 spans 15 amino acids. J lost 7 bases, V lost 1 base, and 8 bases had no gene match. Germline V CDR1 and CDR2: SGHTA, FQGNSA. CDR3 sequence: CASSLGASGAREQYF. CDR3 nucleotide sequence: TGTGCCAGCAGCTTAGGTGCTAGCGGGGCTCGGGAGCAGTACTTC.

The chain carries TRBV6-1 and TRBJ2-2; D possibly matches TRBD1 or TRBD2 (6 bases each). Deletions cut 7 bases from V and 4 bases from J, with 16 bases between. The CDR3 runs to 15 residues. Germline V gene data show CDR1 as MNHNS and CDR2 as SASEGT. CDR3 loop: CASMDPGAVTGELFF. As DNA, the CDR3 is TGTGCCAGCATGGACCCGGGGGCGGTCACCGGGGAGCTGTTTTTT.

The rearrangement joins TRBV4-1 to TRBJ2-3; D is possibly TRBD2 (6 bases). The germline gives CDR1 MGHRA, CDR2 YSYEKL. V lost 4 bases and J 6 bases, leaving 11 bases between the germline ends. This CDR3 has 13 residues. CDR3 protein: CASSPTGVDTQYF. The CDR3 DNA is TGCGCCAGCAGCCCCACGGGGGTGGATACGCAGTATTTT.

The chain combines TRBV7-2 with TRBJ2-5, with a possible D match to TRBD2 (6 bases). CDR1 SGHTA and CDR2 FQGNSA come from the germline V gene. The CDR3 covers 14 residues. The V gene lost 3 bases and the J gene lost 4 bases, with 12 bases spanning the gap. CDR3 nucleotide sequence: TGTGCCAGCAGCTTGGTGGGAGGCGTAGAGACCCAGTACTTC. Amino acid sequence: CASSLVGGVETQYF. The full variable domain, rest sourced from reference TRBV7-2 and TRBJ2-5, is GAGVSQSPSNKVTEKGKDVELRCDPISGHTALYWYRQSLGQGLEFLIYFQGNSAPDKSGLPSDRFSAERTGGSVSTLTIQRTQQEDSAVYLCASSLVGGVETQYFGPGTRLLVL.

The chain combines TRBV5-1 with TRBJ2-7; no definite D call. V was shortened by 0 bases and J by 2 bases, with 9 bases between the two germline ends. The CDR3 totals 14 residues. Per the germline V gene, CDR1 is SGHRS and CDR2 is YFSETQ. Here the CDR3 DNA reads TGCGCCAGCAGCTTGGCCCTTTCCCCCTACGAGCAGTACTTC. This translates into CASSLALSPYEQYF.

The chain employs TRBV4-3 and TRBJ2-3; D possibly corresponds to TRBD2 (6 bases). Trimming took 1 base from V and 1 from J, leaving 15 bases between them. In germline, CDR1 is LGHNA, CDR2 YSLEER. The CDR3 is 17 residues long. The CDR3 sequence is CASSQAGLRYRTDTQYF. As DNA, the CDR3 is TGCGCCAGCAGCCAAGCGGGACTTAGGTACCGCACAGATACGCAGTATTTT.

The chain uses TRBV18 and TRBJ2-5, with a weak D call TRBD1 (5 bases). This CDR3 is 13 amino acids long. V was trimmed by 5 bases and J by 1 base, leaving 8 bases between them. CDR1 KGHSH and CDR2 LQKENI come from the germline V gene. CDR3 sequence reads: CASSDRPQETQYF. In nucleotides, the CDR3 is TGTGCCAGCTCAGACAGACCCCAAGAGACCCAGTACTTC.

The chain joins TRBV5-1 to TRBJ2-7, with TRBD1 as a possible D gene (6 bases). V dropped 0 bases and J dropped 5 bases, with 18 bases sitting between them. There are 16 residues in the CDR3. Germline CDR1 reads SGHRS; CDR2 reads YFSETQ. CDR3: CASSLGNRDLGDEQYF. Written as DNA, the CDR3 is TGCGCCAGCAGCTTGGGAAACAGGGACCTAGGGGACGAGCAGTACTTC.